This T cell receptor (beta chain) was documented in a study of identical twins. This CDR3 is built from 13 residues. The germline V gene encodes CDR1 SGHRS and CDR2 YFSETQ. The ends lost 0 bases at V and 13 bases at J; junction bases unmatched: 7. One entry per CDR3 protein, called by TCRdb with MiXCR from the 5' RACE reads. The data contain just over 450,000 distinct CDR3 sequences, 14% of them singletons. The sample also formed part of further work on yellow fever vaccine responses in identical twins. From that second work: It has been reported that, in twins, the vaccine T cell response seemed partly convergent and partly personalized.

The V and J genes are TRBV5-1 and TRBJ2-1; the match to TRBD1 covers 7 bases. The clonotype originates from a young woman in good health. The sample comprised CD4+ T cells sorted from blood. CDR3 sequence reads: CASSLASGQEQFF. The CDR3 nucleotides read TGCGCCAGCAGCTTGGCGTCCGGACAGGAACAGTTCTTC.